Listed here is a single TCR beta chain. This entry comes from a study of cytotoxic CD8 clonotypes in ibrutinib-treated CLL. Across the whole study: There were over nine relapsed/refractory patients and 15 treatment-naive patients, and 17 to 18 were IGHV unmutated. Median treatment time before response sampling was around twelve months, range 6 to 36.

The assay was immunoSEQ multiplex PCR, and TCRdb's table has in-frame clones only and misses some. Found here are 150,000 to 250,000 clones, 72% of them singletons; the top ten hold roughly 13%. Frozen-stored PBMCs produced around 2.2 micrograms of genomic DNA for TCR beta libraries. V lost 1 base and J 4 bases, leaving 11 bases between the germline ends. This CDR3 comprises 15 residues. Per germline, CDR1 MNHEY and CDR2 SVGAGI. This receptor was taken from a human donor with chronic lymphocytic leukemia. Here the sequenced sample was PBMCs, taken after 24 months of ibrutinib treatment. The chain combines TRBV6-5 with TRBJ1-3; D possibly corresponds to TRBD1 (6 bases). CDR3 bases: TGTGCCAGCAGTTACTTCGGGGGGGGCGGAAACACCATATATTTT. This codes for CASSYFGGGGNTIYF.